These 23 T cell receptor beta chains were all obtained from the same sample, sequenced in a study of identical twins. TCRdb processed the 5' RACE reads anew with MiXCR; each CDR3 protein has one entry. The sample has approximately 670,000 distinct CDR3 sequences; around 5.7% are singletons. The sequencing sample was made of naive T cells sorted from blood. The receptors derive from a man aged 18 to 30 in good health.

The chain combines TRBV2 with TRBJ2-3; D unclear. The CDR3 is made up of 17 amino acids. Germline assignment: CDR1 SNHLY and CDR2 FYNNEI. Deletions cut 3 bases from V and 2 bases from J, with 18 bases between. The CDR3 reads CASSDQSSVTFTDTQYF. Here the CDR3 DNA reads TGTGCCAGCAGTGATCAGTCGTCTGTTACTTTCACAGATACGCAGTATTTT. The variable domain in full, with the rest retrieved from reference TRBV2 and TRBJ2-3, is EPEVTQTPSHQVTQMGQEVILRCVPISNHLYFYWYRQILGQKVEFLVSFYNNEISEKSEIFDDQFSVERPDGSNFTLKIRSTKLEDSAMYFCASSDQSSVTFTDTQYFGPGTRLTVL.

This clonotype was counted a few times. The chain uses TRBV29-1 and TRBJ2-5; D might be TRBD1 (5 bases). CDR3 size: 12 residues. Germline loops: CDR1 SQVTM, CDR2 ANQGSEA. With 3 bases removed from V and 9 bases from J, the gap between germline ends came to 14 bases. CDR3 in amino acids: CSVDREKGAQYF. The CDR3 DNA reads TGCAGCGTTGATAGGGAAAAAGGGGCCCAGTACTTC.

In its sample, this clonotype was seen many times. The J gene is TRBJ2-1, the V gene TRBV15; no definite D call. This CDR3 is 13 amino acids long. CDR1 is LNHNV, CDR2 YYDKDF, per germline (reference sequence). V lost 8 bases and J 2 bases, leaving 10 bases between the germline ends. The CDR3 DNA follows: TGTGCCACCGCCCCGGGCGCCTACAATGAGCAGTTCTTC. Its translation: CATAPGAYNEQFF.

This clonotype was found many times. The chain has TRBV7-2 and TRBJ2-5; D is unresolved. This CDR3 is built from 13 residues. Germline assignment: CDR1 SGHTA and CDR2 FQGNSA. V lost 4 bases and J 5 bases, leaving 11 bases between the germline ends. CDR3 sequence (DNA): TGTGCCAGCAGCTCAGAACGGTGGGAGACCCAGTACTTC. Its translation: CASSSERWETQYF.

This clonotype was seen more than once but under ten times. CDR3 protein: CAWGHRTYGYTF. Written as DNA, the CDR3 is TGTGCCTGGGGCCACAGGACCTATGGCTACACCTTC. The rearrangement uses TRBV30 and TRBJ1-2; possible D gene TRBD1, 5 bases. The CDR3 runs to 12 residues. V dropped 5 bases and J dropped 4 bases, with 11 bases sitting between them. CDR1 is GTSNPN, CDR2 SVGIG, per germline (reference sequence).

The table lists this clonotype with a few counts. This chain uses TRBV20-1 with TRBJ2-5, with D possibly being TRBD1 (5 bases). V dropped 0 bases and J dropped 1 base, with 15 bases sitting between them. CDR3 size: 16 residues. Germline-derived CDR1 and CDR2 are DFQATT and SNEGSKA (reference sequence). This chain's CDR3 is CSARDPPRRGQETQYF. The CDR3 DNA reads TGCAGTGCTAGAGACCCTCCGAGAAGGGGCCAAGAGACCCAGTACTTC.

This clonotype was detected only a few times. This chain connects TRBV7-9 to TRBJ2-5; D perhaps matches TRBD2 (6 bases). The CDR3 has 15 residues. V gave up 3 bases and J gave up 5 bases, with 16 bases separating them. The germline V gene has CDR1 SEHNR and CDR2 FQNEAQ (reference sequence). The CDR3 bases are TGTGCCAGCAGCTTTAGGAGGGGAGATGCGGAGACCCAGTACTTC. This codes for CASSFRRGDAETQYF.

The rearrangement links TRBV5-5 to TRBJ2-7; D might be TRBD1 or TRBD2, each matching 5 bases. CDR1 is SGHKS, CDR2 YYEKEE, per germline (reference sequence). Trimming stripped 5 bases from V and 2 bases from J, with 26 bases between. The CDR3 sequence is 18 residues long. The chain's CDR3 is CASRSTGTTSGLAYEQYV. CDR3 nucleotide sequence: TGTGCCAGCAGATCTACCGGGACGACCTCTGGACTTGCCTACGAGCAGTACGTC.

The chain carries TRBV6-2 or TRBV6-3 and TRBJ1-1, with D perhaps matching TRBD1 (6 bases). CDR1 MNHEY and CDR2 SVGEGT come from the germline V gene. Trimming took 0 bases from V and 7 from J, leaving 12 bases between them. The CDR3 has 14 amino acids. The DNA of the CDR3 is TGTGCCAGCAGTTACTCGATTCGAGGGGGTGAAGCTTTCTTT. As protein: CASSYSIRGGEAFF.

This clonotype occurred many times. The gene calls are TRBV6-1 and TRBJ1-1; D is unclear. Germline CDR1 MNHNS, CDR2 SASEGT. The V end was cut by 0 bases, the J end by 3 bases, with 8 bases between. CDR3 length: 14 amino acids. The DNA of the CDR3 is TGTGCCAGCAGTGAAGCGCTCGGTTACACTGAAGCTTTCTTT. This codes for CASSEALGYTEAFF.

This clonotype has at least ten counts. Mismatch with germline at one junction end may stem from a read error. The chain joins TRBV12-3 or TRBV12-4 to TRBJ2-2, with D perhaps TRBD2 (6 bases). The CDR3 runs to 14 residues. Here the CDR3 DNA reads TGCGCCAGCAGCCCCGGGGGGAACACCGGGGAGCTGTTTTTT. Translating gives CASSPGGNTGELFF.

The sample holds many counts of this clonotype. The chain joins TRBV12-3 or TRBV12-4 to TRBJ1-2; D remains unclear. The V gene lost 3 bases and the J gene lost 7 bases, with 12 bases spanning the gap. The CDR3 sequence is 13 residues long. The CDR3 nucleotides are TGTGCCAGCAGTTTTGGGCTGGTTGGTGGCTACACCTTC. This translates into CASSFGLVGGYTF.

There are a few counts of this clonotype. This chain links TRBV10-2 with TRBJ2-1, with D unresolved. This CDR3 contains 10 residues. The germline V gene has CDR1 WSHSY and CDR2 SAAADI. Trimming cost V 6 bases and J 8 bases, with 5 bases left between them. The CDR3 DNA follows: TGCGCCAGCAGCCACTATGAGCAGTTCTTC. This sequence encodes CASSHYEQFF.

This clonotype has a handful of counts. The chain has TRBV15 and TRBJ1-5; D possibly corresponds to TRBD1 (5 bases). Trimming shortened V by 0 bases and J by 4 bases, and 16 bases separated the two germline ends. This CDR3 is built from 17 residues. Germline-derived CDR1 and CDR2 are LNHNV and YYDKDF (reference sequence). The CDR3 nucleotides are TGTGCCACCAGCAGAGATTCGCTGGGGGACCCTAATCAGCCCCAGCATTTT. It translates to CATSRDSLGDPNQPQHF.

This clonotype has a handful of counts. The rearrangement links TRBV4-1 to TRBJ2-4; D might be TRBD2 (6 bases). Trimming shortened V by 2 bases and J by 7 bases, and 12 bases separated the two germline ends. Germline-derived CDR1 and CDR2 are MGHRA and YSYEKL. The CDR3 length is 14 residues. CDR3 amino acids: CASSQRRGDNIQYF. The CDR3 DNA reads TGCGCCAGCAGCCAACGTCGCGGGGACAACATTCAGTACTTC.

This clonotype showed up just a few times. This chain joins TRBV27 and TRBJ2-3; 7 bases map to TRBD2. Losses at the gene ends were 8 bases for V and 4 bases for J; bases not matched to a gene: 15. This CDR3 has 16 residues. From germline, CDR1 is MNHEY and CDR2 SMNVEV (reference sequence). The CDR3 spells CASSSPGEGGPDTQYF. The CDR3 coding sequence is TGTGCCAGCTCCTCCCCGGGGGAGGGAGGGCCAGATACGCAGTATTTT.

CDR3 amino acids: CASATFSGGYTGELFF. For the CDR3, the DNA is TGTGCCAGCGCCACCTTTTCTGGGGGCTACACCGGGGAGCTGTTTTTT. The chain has TRBV18 and TRBJ2-2, with a weak D call TRBD1 (6 bases). Germline loops: CDR1 KGHSH, CDR2 LQKENI. CDR3 length: 16 amino acids. V lost 8 bases, J lost 3 bases, and 19 bases lay in between.

The V gene is TRBV5-1, the J gene TRBJ2-5, with D unresolved. CDR1 is SGHRS and CDR2 is YFSETQ in the germline V gene. The CDR3 is 14 residues long. Trimming cost V 0 bases and J 0 bases, with 6 bases left between them. CDR3 amino acids: CASSLGPDQETQYF. CDR3 in DNA: TGCGCCAGCAGCTTGGGTCCCGACCAAGAGACCCAGTACTTC.

On this clonotype: The conserved phenylalanine or tryptophan normally closing the CDR3 is absent here, so this likely arose from a read error. This chain joins TRBV6-5 and TRBJ2-7; possible D gene TRBD2, 6 bases. Germline V gives CDR1 MNHEY, CDR2 SVGAGI. V lost 8 bases, J lost 2 bases, and 10 bases lay in between. This CDR3 region has 12 residues. CDR3 nucleotide sequence: TGTGCCAGCGGGGACTCCACCTACGAGCAGTACTAC. It specifies CASGDSTYEQYY.

This clonotype was counted at least ten times. V usage is TRBV15 and J usage is TRBJ2-7, with no clear D. The germline V and J ends were trimmed by 3 bases and 0 bases, with 15 bases remaining between them. CDR1 is LNHNV and CDR2 is YYDKDF in the germline V gene (reference sequence). This CDR3 is 16 amino acids long. The DNA of the CDR3 is TGTGCCACCAGCAGGGCCATGACACTTACCTCCTACGAGCAGTACGTC. Its translation is CATSRAMTLTSYEQYV.

At least ten counts were recorded for this clonotype. The chain employs TRBV18 and TRBJ2-1; tentative D call: TRBD2 (5 bases). Germline CDR1 and CDR2: KGHSH and LQKENI. The CDR3 is 13 amino acids. The V end lost 8 bases, the J end lost 7 bases, and 15 bases lay between the germline ends. The CDR3: CASTSGPGNEQFF. In nucleotides, the CDR3 is TGTGCCAGCACCTCCGGACCGGGGAATGAGCAGTTCTTC.

With regard to this clonotype: Here the CDR3 omits its conserved ending phenylalanine or tryptophan, so a read error is the likely source. The CDR3 here is CASAPQGLEKLFL. CDR3 sequence (DNA): TGTGCCAGCGCACCGCAGGGGTTGGAAAAACTGTTTCTT. The chain recombines TRBV6-1 with TRBJ1-4; a weak D match, TRBD1 (6 bases). Germline CDR1 is MNHNS and CDR2 is SASEGT. Trimming took 8 bases from V and 8 from J, leaving 15 bases between them. CDR3 length equals 13 residues.

In this sample, this clonotype turned up a few times. The chain recombines TRBV24-1 with TRBJ2-3; D might be TRBD2 (6 bases). The length of the CDR3 is 13 residues. Germline CDR1 KGHDR, CDR2 SFDVKD. V lost 3 bases and J lost 6, with 9 bases in between. CDR3 in DNA: TGTGCCACCAGTGATCCGGCGGGGGATACGCAGTATTTT. Translated, it gives CATSDPAGDTQYF.